The 28 T cell receptor beta chains below were found in one sample sequenced in a study of cytomegalovirus exposure and HLA in healthy donors. The PCR had 60 Vbeta and 13 Jbeta primers. Only in-frame clones appear in the TCRdb table, and some are missing; sequencing was by immunoSEQ multiplex PCR. The sample contains about 150,000 clones, just under 65% of which appear only once. The sample comprised PBMCs. Receptors were obtained from a woman aged 60-75 years in good health and CMV-seropositive.

The V call is TRBV18, the J call TRBJ1-2; no definite D call. From germline, CDR1 is KGHSH and CDR2 LQKENI. Trimming pared 2 bases from V and 0 bases from J, leaving 13 bases between. The CDR3 is 16 residues long. CDR3 loop: CASSPYQDQANYGYTF. The CDR3 nucleotides read TGTGCCAGCTCACCATACCAGGATCAAGCTAACTATGGCTACACCTTC.

The rearrangement joins TRBV28 to TRBJ2-5, with D tentatively TRBD1 (5 bases). There are 16 residues in the CDR3. Germline V gene sequence: CDR1 MDHEN, CDR2 SYDVKM. Trimming pared 6 bases from V and 2 bases from J, leaving 19 bases between. CDR3 in amino acids: CASRAITGAIQETQYF. The DNA for the CDR3 is TGTGCCAGCAGAGCAATAACAGGAGCCATTCAAGAGACCCAGTACTTC.

For this clone: This same CDR3 is encoded by further DNA sequences in the sample. The chain uses TRBV7-9 and TRBJ1-2; D gene ambiguous. V lost 2 bases to trimming and J lost 8 bases, with 24 bases between them. The CDR3 length is 17 residues. Germline V lookup: CDR1 SEHNR, CDR2 FQNEAQ (reference sequence). CDR3 nucleotide sequence: TGTGCCAGCAGCTTATTGCGGCGTCGCGCTGCCTCGGAAGGCTACACCTTC. Protein sequence: CASSLLRRRAASEGYTF.

This rearrangement joins TRBV28 to TRBJ2-1; 7 nucleotides match TRBD2. CDR3 length: 14 residues. The germline V gene encodes CDR1 MDHEN and CDR2 SYDVKM. The trim removed 10 bases at V and 9 bases at J, leaving 15 bases unmatched. This CDR3 reads CATSRPAGDVEQFF. CDR3 DNA sequence: TGTGCCACCTCAAGGCCGGCGGGAGACGTTGAGCAGTTCTTC.

DNA of the CDR3: TGTGCCAGCACCCTTGGGACTAGCGGGAGAAGGGGCTACGAGCAGTACTTC. This translates into CASTLGTSGRRGYEQYF. The rearrangement uses TRBV28 and TRBJ2-7; TRBD2 matches at 14 bases. The ends lost 7 bases at V and 3 bases at J; junction bases unmatched: 11. The CDR3 sequence is 17 residues long. CDR1 is MDHEN, CDR2 SYDVKM, per germline.

The rearrangement joins TRBV7-2 to TRBJ2-7; 11 nucleotides line up with TRBD1. V dropped 0 bases and J dropped 4; count of bases not matched to a gene: 5. Per germline, CDR1 SGHTA and CDR2 FQGNSA. This CDR3 comprises 16 residues. The CDR3 protein is CASSLARTGGVYEQYF. The CDR3 bases are TGTGCCAGCAGCTTAGCCCGGACAGGGGGCGTTTACGAGCAGTACTTC.

The chain links TRBV9 to TRBJ2-1, with 8 bases lining up with TRBD2. This CDR3 has 15 residues. Germline assignment: CDR1 SGDLS and CDR2 YYNGEE. Trimming cost V 5 bases and J 0 bases; bases outside gene matches: 4. CDR3: CASSTGTSSYNEQFF. In DNA, the CDR3 is TGTGCCAGCAGTACCGGGACTAGCTCCTACAATGAGCAGTTCTTC.

This clone was seen more than once but under ten times. This chain connects TRBV30 to TRBJ1-1, with 10 bases matching TRBD1. Germline V CDR1 and CDR2: GTSNPN, SVGIG (reference sequence). CDR3 length: 14 amino acids. Trimming removed 4 bases from V and 5 bases from J; junction bases left unmatched: 7. The CDR3 sequence is CAWKAGQGVTEAFF. CDR3 sequence (DNA): TGTGCCTGGAAAGCTGGACAGGGGGTGACTGAAGCTTTCTTT.

The chain joins TRBV9 to TRBJ2-5; 9 bases match TRBD1. CDR1 SGDLS and CDR2 YYNGEE come from the germline V gene. Trimming removed 0 bases from V and 5 bases from J; junction bases left unmatched: 5. This CDR3 has 15 residues. The CDR3 region is CASSVAIGQGETQYF. The CDR3 DNA sequence: TGTGCCAGCAGCGTAGCTATCGGACAGGGGGAGACCCAGTACTTC.

The chain is built from TRBV6-4 and TRBJ2-2; 8 bases fit TRBD1. The CDR3 is 14 amino acids. J was trimmed by 4 bases and V by 5 bases; bases with no gene match: 3. The germline CDR1 and CDR2 sequences are MRHNA and SNTAGT. The DNA for the CDR3 is TGTGCCAGCAGTCCGGACAGGGTCACCGGGGAGCTGTTTTTT. This gives the protein CASSPDRVTGELFF.

This clone was detected a few times. J is TRBJ2-1 and V is TRBV6-1; D gene uncertain. The CDR3 has 14 residues. Germline lookup yields CDR1 MNHNS and CDR2 SASEGT. Trimming left V 7 bases short and J 0 bases short, with 10 bases between. CDR3 sequence (DNA): TGTGCCAGCACAAGCCGGAGCTCCTACAATGAGCAGTTCTTC. Its translation is CASTSRSSYNEQFF.

This clone is a singleton in its sample. The genes are TRBV11-2 and TRBJ2-2; 10 nucleotides align to TRBD2. This CDR3 comprises 18 residues. Germline V lookup: CDR1 SGHAT, CDR2 FQNNGV. V shed 0 bases, J shed 6 bases, and the junction held 10 bases outside the gene matches. The CDR3 coding sequence is TGTGCCAGCAGCTTAGATGGGTGGCTAGCGGGGGCGCCCGGGGAGCTGTTTTTT. This codes for CASSLDGWLAGAPGELFF.

Written as DNA, the CDR3 is TGTGCCAGCAATTCCCCGGGGTGGAATTCACCCCTCCACTTT. It encodes CASNSPGWNSPLHF. The chain has TRBV28 and TRBJ1-6; D gene ambiguous. CDR1 and CDR2 from the germline V gene are MDHEN and SYDVKM. This CDR3 is built from 14 residues. V dropped 7 bases and J dropped 7 bases, with 14 bases sitting between them.

This sequence joins TRBV18 and TRBJ1-2, with 7 bases fitting TRBD1. The CDR3 has 16 amino acids. The trim removed 3 bases at V and 5 bases at J, leaving 12 bases unmatched. Per germline, CDR1 KGHSH and CDR2 LQKENI. In nucleotides, the CDR3 is TGTGCCAGCTCACCGGACCGACAGGGTATATGGTATGGCTACACCTTC. Its translation: CASSPDRQGIWYGYTF.

This clone was observed a single time. The chain employs TRBV28 and TRBJ2-5, with TRBD1 matching 7 bases. The germline CDR1 and CDR2 sequences are MDHEN and SYDVKM. The V segment lost 8 bases and the J segment 4 bases; nucleotides outside the gene matches: 10. This CDR3 comprises 14 residues. CDR3 loop: CASSDRVGVETQYF. The CDR3 nucleotides read TGTGCCAGCTCAGACAGGGTCGGAGTAGAGACCCAGTACTTC.

This chain uses TRBV15 with TRBJ2-4; weak D call: TRBD2 (5 bases). This CDR3 has 15 amino acids. The V gene lost 5 bases and the J gene lost 2 bases, with 13 bases spanning the gap. Germline loops: CDR1 LNHNV, CDR2 YYDKDF (reference sequence). This CDR3 is CATSGRSSSKNIQYF. As DNA, the CDR3 is TGTGCCACCAGCGGCCGATCTAGCTCCAAAAACATTCAGTACTTC.

In nucleotides, the CDR3 is TGCAGCGTTGGAAGAGGGGATACGCAGTATTTT. Translating gives CSVGRGDTQYF. This chain connects TRBV29-1 to TRBJ2-3, with TRBD2 as a possible D gene (5 bases). The CDR3 extends over 11 amino acids. In germline, CDR1 is SQVTM, CDR2 ANQGSEA. Between the trimmed V and J ends, which lost 4 bases and 6 bases, there was a span of 8 bases.

Many counts were recorded for this clone. The chain links TRBV6-5 to TRBJ2-5; unclear D gene. Germline CDR1 is MNHEY and CDR2 is SVGAGI. Trimming pared 0 bases from V and 2 bases from J, leaving 4 bases between. The CDR3 extends over 13 amino acids. This CDR3 reads CASSYSPQETQYF. The CDR3 nucleotides read TGTGCCAGCAGTTACTCTCCACAAGAGACCCAGTACTTC.

A few counts support this clone. CDR3: CASSWGQGPNQPQHF. The CDR3 bases are TGTGCCAGCAGCTGGGGACAGGGGCCCAATCAGCCCCAGCATTTT. V and J are TRBV9 and TRBJ1-5, with TRBD1 identical over 10 bases. The length of the CDR3 is 15 residues. Per the germline V gene, CDR1 is SGDLS and CDR2 is YYNGEE. Trimming removed 4 bases from V and 3 bases from J; junction bases left unmatched: 4. The entire variable domain, with the rest obtained from reference TRBV9 and TRBJ1-5, is as follows: DSGVTQTPKHLITATGQRVTLRCSPRSGDLSVYWYQQSLDQGLQFLIQYYNGEERAKGNILERFSAQQFPDLHSELNLSSLELGDSALYFCASSWGQGPNQPQHFGDGTRLSIL.

J is TRBJ2-7 and V is TRBV7-6, with D possibly TRBD1 on 5 matching bases. V gave up 1 base and J gave up 3 bases, with 10 bases separating them. Germline CDR1 and CDR2: SGHVS and FNYEAQ. The CDR3 sequence is 14 residues long. CDR3 sequence (DNA): TGTGCCAGCAGCTTAGGTAGGGGCAACTACGAGCAGTACTTC. This encodes CASSLGRGNYEQYF.

This rearrangement joins TRBV6-5 to TRBJ2-5, with D perhaps TRBD1 (7 bases). Trimming took off 0 bases at V and 5 bases at J, with 16 bases between the two ends. Germline V CDR1 and CDR2: MNHEY, SVGAGI. CDR3 size: 16 residues. CDR3 in DNA: TGTGCCAGCAGTTACTCGATTCCAGGGGGGACGGAGACCCAGTACTTC. Encoded protein: CASSYSIPGGTETQYF.

The sample holds one count of this clone. This chain connects TRBV7-9 to TRBJ1-2; 7 nucleotides agree with TRBD1. Per the germline V gene, CDR1 is SEHNR and CDR2 is FQNEAQ (reference sequence). V gave up 5 bases and J gave up 4 bases; unmatched junction bases: 7. The CDR3 extends over 14 amino acids. CDR3 DNA sequence: TGTGCCAGCAGCACTATCGGACAGGTCTATGGCTACACCTTC. Its protein is CASSTIGQVYGYTF.

This chain joins TRBV28 and TRBJ2-5; 10 bases fit TRBD1. V trimming: 1 base; J trimming: 4 bases; junction bases outside the gene matches: 9. Germline V gives CDR1 MDHEN, CDR2 SYDVKM. The CDR3 is 17 amino acids. This CDR3 is CASSLYSGTGDAETQYF. CDR3 sequence (DNA): TGTGCCAGCAGTTTATATTCCGGGACAGGGGATGCAGAGACCCAGTACTTC.

This clone was observed a handful of times. The chain recombines TRBV18 with TRBJ1-5, with 7 bases matching TRBD1. J lost 3 bases, V lost 6 bases, and 11 bases had no gene match. Germline values: CDR1 KGHSH, CDR2 LQKENI. The CDR3 loop spans 16 amino acids. The chain's CDR3 is CASSYGQASNNQPQHF. In nucleotides, the CDR3 is TGTGCCAGCTCGTACGGACAGGCCAGTAACAATCAGCCCCAGCATTTT.

The gene calls are TRBV4-3 and TRBJ2-7, with a weak D call TRBD1 (5 bases). CDR1 and CDR2 from the germline V gene are LGHNA and YSLEER. This CDR3 comprises 14 residues. Between the trimmed V and J ends, which lost 1 base and 2 bases, there was a span of 9 bases. CDR3 sequence: CASSQGGGPYEQYF. The CDR3, as DNA: TGCGCCAGCAGCCAAGGGGGCGGCCCCTACGAGCAGTACTTC.

This clone was observed a handful of times. The chain employs TRBV27 and TRBJ1-5; D unresolved. There are 12 residues in the CDR3. Trimming left V 0 bases short and J 9 bases short, with 6 bases between. Germline V gene data show CDR1 as MNHEY and CDR2 as SMNVEV (reference sequence). The CDR3 DNA is TGTGCCAGCAGTTTATCTGGAGGGCCCCAGCATTTT. Protein: CASSLSGGPQHF.

V and J are TRBV7-8 and TRBJ2-7; tentative D call: TRBD2 (5 bases). There are 14 residues in the CDR3. V was shortened by 8 bases and J by 0 bases, with 14 bases between the two germline ends. Germline V gives CDR1 SGHVS, CDR2 FQNEAQ. This chain's CDR3 is CASQTSSSSYEQYF. The CDR3 DNA follows: TGTGCCAGCCAAACTAGTTCAAGCTCCTACGAGCAGTACTTC.

This clone was picked up a small number of times. The rearrangement links TRBV19 to TRBJ1-4, with D perhaps TRBD1 (6 bases). CDR3 size: 14 residues. V dropped 6 bases and J dropped 3 bases, with 11 bases sitting between them. The germline V gene encodes CDR1 LNHDA and CDR2 SQIVND (reference sequence). CDR3 loop: CASRTQGANEKLFF. DNA for the CDR3: TGTGCCAGTAGGACACAGGGAGCTAATGAAAAACTGTTTTTT.